A selection of T cell receptor beta chains follows, all from one sample in a study of technical replicates of blood from a handful of donors. Clones were read by immunoSEQ multiplex PCR, and TCRdb kept only the in-frame ones, dropping some. The table records tens of thousands of clones, 92% of them present only once. The material sequenced was T cells isolated from PBMCs. These receptors were obtained from a human donor in good health. Each CDR3 is given with its conserved first and last residue. A D gene is named only where the DNA matches it firmly. Rows may omit the clone size; those that give it use once, few, many or a size class.

clone size	V gene	CDR3 length	J gene	D gene	CDR3 protein	CDR3 DNA
-	TRBV6-1	15	TRBJ1-3	-	CASTAQRYSGNTIYF	TGTGCCAGCACGGCCCAGCGGTACTCTGGAAACACCATATATTTT
-	TRBV6-5	14	TRBJ2-7	TRBD1	CASRLIQGAYEQYF	TGTGCCAGCAGATTAATACAGGGGGCCTACGAGCAGTACTTC
-	TRBV15	16	TRBJ1-1	TRBD1	CATSASHSQGGTEAFF	TGTGCCACCAGCGCCTCACACTCTCAGGGGGGAACTGAAGCTTTCTTT
-	TRBV19	15	TRBJ2-5	TRBD2	CASRRTSGGQETQYF	TGTGCCAGTAGGAGGACTAGCGGGGGCCAAGAGACCCAGTACTTC
-	TRBV12-5	13	TRBJ1-2	TRBD1	CASGSGQGTGYTF	TGTGCTAGTGGTTCGGGACAGGGGACCGGCTACACCTTC
-	TRBV28	12	TRBJ2-7	-	CASRTTRLEQYF	TGTGCCAGCAGGACGACTAGGCTCGAGCAGTACTTC
-	TRBV6-4	11	TRBJ2-1	-	CASSREVYSFF	TGTGCCAGCAGCCGCGAAGTATATTCGTTCTTC
-	TRBV7-9	17	TRBJ1-5	TRBD1	CASSPGGKAAKNQPQHF	TGTGCCAGCAGCCCAGGGGGGAAGGCAGCTAAAAATCAGCCCCAGCATTTT
-	TRBV11-2	15	TRBJ2-7	-	CASSFNRQGGIGQYF	TGTGCCAGCAGCTTTAACCGACAAGGGGGTATTGGGCAGTACTTC
once	TRBV19	14	TRBJ2-3	-	CASSTTQGTDTQYF	TGTGCCAGTAGTACCACGCAGGGGACAGATACGCAGTATTTT
-	TRBV10-1	19	TRBJ2-2	TRBD2	CASSEFSGTSGRNTGELFF	TGCGCCAGCAGTGAATTCAGCGGGACTAGCGGGAGGAACACCGGGGAGCTGTTTTTT